This T cell receptor (beta chain) was documented in a study of blood T cell repertoires in COVID-19. Using immunoSEQ multiplex PCR, the repertoire was profiled, and TCRdb retains in-frame clones only, with some absent. The sample lists 180,000 or so clones; roughly 76% were seen once. The receptor's source is a woman aged 45-60 years with active or convalescent COVID-19. Input material: peripheral blood.

DNA of the CDR3: TGTGCCAGTACTATGAACCGGAACGACGCGGGTGAAAAACTGTTTTTT. This sequence encodes CASTMNRNDAGEKLFF. This chain joins TRBV19 and TRBJ1-4; D remains unclear. Germline V lookup: CDR1 LNHDA, CDR2 SQIVND (reference sequence). This CDR3 comprises 16 residues. The V end was cut by 7 bases, the J end by 7 bases, with 22 bases between.